A selection of T cell receptor beta chains follows, all from one sample in a study of spatial heterogeneity in lung cancer. TCRdb used MiXCR to reprocess the 5' RACE reads, holding one entry per CDR3 protein. The sample consists of 9,500 to 11,000 distinct CDR3 sequences, roughly a quarter of them appearing once. The sequencing here drew on PBMCs, taken at surgery. These receptors were collected from a female donor with early-stage non-small cell lung cancer. The CDR3 runs from the conserved cysteine through the conserved F or W. D genes are given only for firm matches. Size is stated for part of the rows, as once, few or many counts, or as a class when the clone is expanded.

many	TRBJ2-2	TRBV10-3	.	CAISIDGTGELFF	TGTGCCATCAGTATTGACGGCACCGGGGAGCTGTTTTTT
few	TRBJ2-1	TRBV5-1	.	CASSWGQDSYNEQFF	TGCGCCAGCAGCTGGGGGCAGGACTCCTACAATGAGCAGTTCTTC
.	TRBJ2-3	TRBV19	.	CASSTSTGTDTQYF	TGTGCCAGTAGCACCTCTACGGGCACAGATACGCAGTATTTT
.	TRBJ2-1	TRBV20-1	.	CSAPAGFAAYNEQFF	TGCAGTGCCCCTGCGGGCTTCGCCGCCTACAATGAGCAGTTCTTC
medium-sized	TRBJ2-2	TRBV7-9	TRBD1	CASSPDRLNTGELFF	TGTGCCAGCAGCCCGGACAGGTTAAACACCGGGGAGCTGTTTTTT
few	TRBJ2-3	TRBV6-4	TRBD2	CASSDSASGSTDTQYF	TGTGCCAGCAGTGACTCGGCTAGCGGGAGTACAGATACGCAGTATTTT
medium-sized	TRBJ2-1	TRBV7-9	.	CASSFRDGNEQFF	TGTGCCAGCAGCTTTCGAGATGGCAATGAGCAGTTCTTC
.	TRBJ2-1	TRBV6-1	.	CASSPVLEQFF	TGTGCCAGCAGTCCGGTGTTGGAGCAGTTCTTC
.	TRBJ1-2	TRBV7-2	.	CASSFQASGGNYGYTF	TGTGCCAGCAGCTTCCAAGCCTCGGGGGGAAACTATGGCTACACCTTC
.	TRBJ1-4	TRBV27	.	CASSSRTTRGEKLFF	TGTGCCAGCAGTTCGAGGACCACTCGGGGGGAAAAACTGTTTTTT
.	TRBJ2-7	TRBV5-4	.	CASSLTSYEQYF	TGTGCCAGCAGCCTCACTAGCTACGAGCAGTACTTC
few	TRBJ2-2	TRBV9	.	CASSEGGSGELFF	TGTGCCAGCAGCGAGGGGGGATCCGGGGAGCTGTTTTTT
once	TRBJ1-4	TRBV6-5	.	CASRTGGEKLFF	TGTGCCAGCAGAACCGGTGGTGAAAAACTGTTTTTT
few	TRBJ1-1	TRBV29-1	.	CSVNPAAEAFF	TGCAGCGTGAATCCTGCCGCTGAAGCTTTCTTT
few	TRBJ1-3	TRBV3-1	.	CASSQDIGQGNTIYF	TGTGCCAGCAGCCAAGATATAGGACAGGGAAACACCATATATTTT
.	TRBJ2-5	TRBV4-1	.	CASSQVRGETQYF	TGCGCCAGCAGCCAAGTAAGGGGAGAGACCCAGTACTTC
few	TRBJ2-7	TRBV29-1	.	CSVPGDYEQYF	TGCAGCGTTCCCGGGGACTACGAGCAGTACTTC
.	TRBJ2-7	TRBV5-4	.	CASSRTGSNSYEQYF	TGTGCCAGCAGTCGCACAGGGAGTAACTCCTACGAGCAGTACTTC
few	TRBJ2-2	TRBV24-1	TRBD2	CATSDLGGSLSGELFF	TGTGCCACCAGTGATTTGGGCGGGAGTTTATCCGGGGAGCTGTTTTTT
many	TRBJ2-3	TRBV18	.	CASSPGLNHLTDTQYF	TGTGCCAGCTCTCCCGGACTCAACCACCTCACAGATACGCAGTATTTT
medium-sized	TRBJ1-5	TRBV19	.	CASTPGGNQPQHF	TGTGCCAGTACCCCGGGGGGCAATCAGCCCCAGCATTTT
.	TRBJ1-2	TRBV29-1	.	CSVEDLISGYTF	TGCAGCGTTGAAGATCTCATTTCTGGCTACACCTTC
medium-sized	TRBJ1-1	TRBV7-9	TRBD1	CASSPQGALNTEAFF	TGTGCCAGCAGCCCTCAGGGGGCCCTGAACACTGAAGCTTTCTTT
.	TRBJ2-5	TRBV28	TRBD2	CASLLAGGPQETQYF	TGTGCCAGTCTACTAGCGGGAGGGCCTCAAGAGACCCAGTACTTC
.	TRBJ1-5	TRBV18	.	CASSEREGQPQHF	TGTGCCAGCTCGGAGCGAGAGGGGCAGCCCCAGCATTTT
medium-sized	TRBJ2-1	TRBV3-1	TRBD2	CASSLLAGALDEQFF	TGTGCCAGCAGCCTCCTAGCGGGAGCCTTGGATGAGCAGTTCTTC
.	TRBJ2-7	TRBV3-1	TRBD1	CASSQDTWDRGRDEQYF	TGTGCCAGCAGCCAAGATACGTGGGACAGGGGGAGGGACGAGCAGTACTTC
.	TRBJ2-1	TRBV7-2	TRBD2	CASSLALAGVSNEQFF	TGTGCCAGCAGCTTAGCGCTAGCGGGAGTTAGTAATGAGCAGTTCTTC
.	TRBJ2-3	TRBV12-3/TRBV12-4	.	CASSFRQGRSDTQYF	TGTGCCAGCAGTTTTCGGCAGGGGAGGTCAGATACGCAGTATTTT
many	TRBJ1-1	TRBV12-3/TRBV12-4	.	CASRPPQGWAFF	TGTGCCAGCAGGCCCCCACAGGGTTGGGCTTTCTTT
.	TRBJ2-7	TRBV3-1	.	CASSQDITSPFYEQYF	TGTGCCAGCAGCCAAGATATTACGAGTCCCTTCTACGAGCAGTACTTC
.	TRBJ2-1	TRBV9	.	CASSVGGSYNEQFF	TGTGCCAGCAGCGTAGGTGGCAGCTACAATGAGCAGTTCTTC
few	TRBJ1-3	TRBV30	.	CAWSGWGGGNTIYF	TGTGCCTGGAGTGGTTGGGGAGGTGGAAACACCATATATTTT
.	TRBJ2-5	TRBV12-3/TRBV12-4	.	CASSRGDSETQYF	TGTGCCAGCAGTCGGGGCGACTCAGAGACCCAGTACTTC
medium-sized	TRBJ2-1	TRBV7-2	TRBD2	CASSSEVAGALNEQFF	TGTGCCAGCAGCTCAGAGGTAGCGGGAGCTCTGAATGAGCAGTTCTTC
few	TRBJ2-1	TRBV10-3	TRBD2	CAIRQLAGGDNEQFF	TGTGCCATCAGACAACTAGCGGGAGGGGACAATGAGCAGTTCTTC
once	TRBJ1-2	TRBV6-6	.	CASSYSLGHGYTF	TGTGCCAGCAGTTACTCCCTGGGCCATGGCTACACCTTC
many	TRBJ2-7	TRBV6-5	.	CASSYSRQYEQYF	TGTGCCAGCAGTTACTCCCGACAGTACGAGCAGTACTTC
few	TRBJ2-1	TRBV2	TRBD2	CASTEVAGSSYNEQFF	TGTGCCAGCACCGAGGTAGCGGGCTCTTCCTACAATGAGCAGTTCTTC
many	TRBJ2-2	TRBV7-8	TRBD1	CASSWIGQGGGELFF	TGTGCCAGCAGCTGGATAGGACAGGGGGGCGGGGAGCTGTTTTTT
medium-sized	TRBJ2-2	TRBV5-4	TRBD2	CASSLVAGDLTGELFF	TGTGCCAGCAGCTTGGTGGCGGGAGACCTAACCGGGGAGCTGTTTTTT
.	TRBJ2-1	TRBV20-1	TRBD2	CSARGLLAGDYEQFF	TGCAGTGCGAGAGGTCTCCTAGCGGGAGATTATGAGCAGTTCTTC
.	TRBJ2-1	TRBV19	.	CASTLGTGVYEQFF	TGTGCCAGTACACTTGGGACCGGGGTGTATGAGCAGTTCTTC
.	TRBJ2-5	TRBV28	.	CASSTPDSQETQYF	TGTGCCAGCAGTACACCGGACAGCCAAGAGACCCAGTACTTC
.	TRBJ2-7	TRBV7-2	.	CASSFNRPYEQYF	TGTGCCAGCAGCTTCAACAGGCCTTACGAGCAGTACTTC
.	TRBJ1-4	TRBV15	.	CATSRGQPNEKLFF	TGTGCCACCAGCAGAGGACAGCCTAATGAAAAACTGTTTTTT
medium-sized	TRBJ2-1	TRBV10-3	TRBD2	CAISPQSGSWNEQFF	TGTGCCATCAGCCCCCAAAGCGGGAGTTGGAATGAGCAGTTCTTC
.	TRBJ1-3	TRBV27	TRBD1	CASSLRGPGNTIYF	TGTGCCAGCAGTTTAAGGGGGCCTGGAAACACCATATATTTT
.	TRBJ2-1	TRBV28	TRBD2	CASTQTSLSYNEQFF	TGTGCCAGCACCCAGACTAGCCTCTCCTACAATGAGCAGTTCTTC
many	TRBJ1-5	TRBV18	TRBD1	CASSPDRARPQHF	TGTGCCAGCTCACCTGACAGGGCAAGGCCCCAGCATTTT
.	TRBJ1-2	TRBV2	TRBD1	CASRERRDRTSPAGGYTF	TGTGCCAGCAGAGAGAGACGGGACAGAACTTCTCCTGCGGGAGGCTACACCTTC
.	TRBJ1-1	TRBV10-3	TRBD1	CAIRQGPMNTEAFF	TGTGCCATCCGACAGGGCCCCATGAACACTGAAGCTTTCTTT
medium-sized	TRBJ2-3	TRBV20-1	.	CSAPSAENTDTQYF	TGCAGTGCCCCTTCAGCGGAAAACACAGATACGCAGTATTTT